One and the same sample provided the 24 T cell receptor beta chains below, sequenced in a study of cytotoxic CD8 clonotypes in ibrutinib-treated CLL. Only in-frame clones appear in the TCRdb table, and some are missing; sequencing was by immunoSEQ multiplex PCR. The sample yields 130,000 to 150,000 clones, around three quarters seen once. Sequencing was performed on PBMCs, taken after 12 months of ibrutinib treatment. These receptors all stem from a human donor with chronic lymphocytic leukemia.

The CDR3 loop is CASGYRATNEKLFF. In DNA form, the CDR3 reads TGTGCCAGCGGGTACAGGGCGACTAATGAAAAACTGTTTTTT. J is TRBJ1-4 and V is TRBV6-6; D may be TRBD1 (6 bases). The V gene lost 8 bases and the J gene lost 2 bases, with 12 bases spanning the gap. Germline-derived CDR1 and CDR2 are MNHNY and SVGAGI (reference sequence). This CDR3 region has 14 residues.

This clone has more than one count but fewer than ten. This chain connects TRBV19 to TRBJ1-5; D may be TRBD1 (6 bases). The ends were cut back, 10 bases at V and 10 bases at J, with 11 bases in the middle. Germline V lookup: CDR1 LNHDA, CDR2 SQIVND (reference sequence). This CDR3 comprises 10 residues. CDR3 protein: CATGGPPQHF. The CDR3 DNA reads as TGTGCCACCGGGGGGCCTCCCCAGCATTTT.

The V call is TRBV4-3, the J call TRBJ1-2; 11 bases align to TRBD1. The V segment lost 0 bases and the J segment 4 bases; nucleotides outside the gene matches: 22. Germline CDR1 LGHNA, CDR2 YSLEER. The CDR3 covers 22 residues. In DNA, the CDR3 is TGCGCCAGCAGCCAAGATTTTTTCCCCGGGACAGGGGGGAACCTCGGGATCTATGGCTACACCTTC. It codes for CASSQDFFPGTGGNLGIYGYTF.

The chain employs TRBV9 and TRBJ1-1, with D uncertain. V was trimmed by 4 bases and J by 1 base, leaving 8 bases between them. The CDR3 runs to 13 residues. CDR1 is SGDLS, CDR2 YYNGEE, per germline. The CDR3 region has the DNA TGTGCCAGCAGCTCCGGCAGGAACACTGAAGCTTTCTTT. It specifies CASSSGRNTEAFF.

The genes are TRBV19 and TRBJ2-3, with D possibly TRBD1 on 6 matching bases. Trimming left V 5 bases short and J 6 bases short, with 15 bases between. The germline V gene has CDR1 LNHDA and CDR2 SQIVND (reference sequence). CDR3 length equals 14 residues. The CDR3 bases are TGTGCCAGTAGTGCCAGGGGTTGGTCGGATACGCAGTATTTT. Translated: CASSARGWSDTQYF.

The chain combines TRBV9 with TRBJ1-2; 9 bases fit TRBD1. CDR3 length: 16 residues. Germline V gene lookup returns CDR1 SGDLS and CDR2 YYNGEE. Trimming cost V 3 bases and J 0 bases; bases outside gene matches: 6. CDR3 DNA: TGTGCCAGCAGCGCAAGGGGACAGGGCCCTAACTATGGCTACACCTTC. This translates into CASSARGQGPNYGYTF.

This chain links TRBV20-1 with TRBJ2-1, with D unclear. Trimming removed 3 bases from V and 5 bases from J, with 5 bases in between. Germline V gene sequence: CDR1 DFQATT, CDR2 SNEGSKA (reference sequence). The CDR3 is 11 residues long. CDR3 DNA: TGCAGTGCTAGTCTAAACAATGAGCAGTTCTTC. Protein: CSASLNNEQFF.

This chain joins TRBV10-3 and TRBJ2-2; maybe TRBD1 (5 bases). CDR3 size: 16 residues. Germline V lookup: CDR1 ENHRY, CDR2 SYGVKD. Deletions cut 1 base from V and 1 base from J, with 10 bases between. CDR3 coding DNA: TGTGCCATCAGTGAGTTCGGACAAGTGAACACCGGGGAGCTGTTTTTT. It is translated as CAISEFGQVNTGELFF.

The chain combines TRBV30 with TRBJ2-1; D remains unclear. Trimming stripped 2 bases from V and 9 bases from J, with 8 bases between. Germline V gene lookup returns CDR1 GTSNPN and CDR2 SVGIG (reference sequence). The CDR3 totals 11 residues. For the CDR3, the DNA is TGTGCCTGGAGTACGCCTGGTGAGCAGTTCTTC. This gives the protein CAWSTPGEQFF.

The gene calls are TRBV6-5 and TRBJ2-5; tentative D call: TRBD2 (6 bases). V was trimmed by 5 bases and J by 7 bases, leaving 17 bases between them. Per the germline V gene, CDR1 is MNHEY and CDR2 is SVGAGI. The CDR3 consists of 14 residues. CDR3 loop: CASSEGNAGGTQYF. Here the CDR3 DNA reads TGTGCCAGCAGTGAAGGGAACGCCGGGGGGACCCAGTACTTC.

CDR3 sequence (DNA): TGTGCCAGTAGTATAAAGGACAGAAACACCGGGGAGCTGTTTTTT. Protein sequence: CASSIKDRNTGELFF. J is TRBJ2-2 and V is TRBV19; a possible D gene is TRBD1 (6 bases). This CDR3 is built from 15 residues. The germline V and J ends were trimmed by 2 bases and 2 bases, with 9 bases remaining between them. Germline CDR1 is LNHDA and CDR2 is SQIVND (reference sequence).

This chain connects TRBV19 to TRBJ1-3; no reliable D call. V lost 3 bases to trimming and J lost 9 bases, with 21 bases between them. Germline-derived CDR1 and CDR2 are LNHDA and SQIVND (reference sequence). The CDR3 extends over 16 amino acids. CDR3: CASSMLMGGLTGTIYF. The CDR3 DNA follows: TGTGCCAGTAGTATGCTTATGGGTGGACTGACGGGCACCATATATTTT.

V gene TRBV30 combines with J gene TRBJ1-5, with no clear D. CDR1 and CDR2 (germline): GTSNPN, SVGIG (reference sequence). The CDR3 contains 13 residues. Trimming left V 0 bases short and J 0 bases short, with 3 bases between. CDR3 coding DNA: TGTGCCTGGAGTGTGGGTAGCAATCAGCCCCAGCATTTT. This encodes CAWSVGSNQPQHF.

The chain is built from TRBV7-8 and TRBJ1-3; D possibly corresponds to TRBD1 (5 bases). Germline loops: CDR1 SGHVS, CDR2 FQNEAQ. The CDR3 spans 16 residues. V lost 1 base to trimming and J lost 0 bases, with 10 bases between them. In DNA form, the CDR3 reads TGTGCCAGCAGCTTAGAAGGGGTCCTCTCTGGAAACACCATATATTTT. Translation gives CASSLEGVLSGNTIYF. The full variable domain, rest sourced from reference TRBV7-8 and TRBJ1-3, is GAGVSQSPRYKVAKRGQDVALRCDPISGHVSLFWYQQALGQGPEFLTYFQNEAQLDKSGLPSDRFFAERPEGSVSTLKIQRTQQEDSAVYLCASSLEGVLSGNTIYFGEGSWLTVV.

Worth noting for this clone: Additional DNA sequences in this sample encode the identical CDR3. This chain joins TRBV19 and TRBJ1-1; D gene unclear. CDR1 and CDR2 (germline): LNHDA, SQIVND (reference sequence). V was shortened by 3 bases and J by 3 bases, with 11 bases between the two germline ends. This CDR3 comprises 14 residues. This CDR3 is CASSIGRGDTEAFF. The CDR3 DNA sequence: TGTGCCAGTAGTATCGGACGAGGTGACACTGAAGCTTTCTTT.

This chain uses TRBV11-2 with TRBJ2-7; D is ambiguous. CDR3 length: 12 amino acids. Germline CDR1 is SGHAT and CDR2 is FQNNGV. The germline V and J ends were trimmed by 7 bases and 6 bases, with 13 bases remaining between them. CDR3 DNA: TGTGCCAGCACCTCGCGACTGAGCGAGCAGTACTTC. It is translated as CASTSRLSEQYF.

The rearrangement links TRBV7-6 to TRBJ2-6; perhaps TRBD1 as D (5 bases). Germline V CDR1 and CDR2: SGHVS, FNYEAQ. The CDR3 runs 17 residues. V was cut by 4 bases and J by 0 bases, with 13 bases left in between. The CDR3: CASSSSTDSSGANVLTF. Here the CDR3 DNA reads TGTGCCAGCAGCTCATCGACAGATAGCTCTGGGGCCAACGTCCTGACTTTC.

V is TRBV7-2 and J is TRBJ2-7; 7 bases align to TRBD2. The length of the CDR3 is 15 residues. V shed 4 bases, J shed 6 bases, and the junction held 12 bases outside the gene matches. Germline V lookup: CDR1 SGHTA, CDR2 FQGNSA. The CDR3 here is CASSSPLGLWGEQYF. In DNA form, the CDR3 reads TGTGCCAGCAGCTCCCCCCTGGGACTATGGGGCGAGCAGTACTTC.

Comments on this clone: Other DNA variants within this sample encode the same CDR3. The chain has TRBV5-8 and TRBJ2-1, with TRBD1 as a possible D gene (6 bases). This CDR3 has 13 amino acids. Per the germline V gene, CDR1 is SGHTS and CDR2 is YDEGEE. V lost 6 bases and J 1 base, leaving 8 bases between the germline ends. The CDR3, as DNA: TGTGCCAGCAAGGACAGTTCCTACAATGAGCAGTTCTTC. This sequence encodes CASKDSSYNEQFF.

The J gene is TRBJ1-2, the V gene TRBV19; perhaps TRBD1 as D (6 bases). CDR1 and CDR2 (germline): LNHDA, SQIVND (reference sequence). The V end lost 3 bases, the J end lost 1 base, and 18 bases lay between the germline ends. This CDR3 has 17 residues. CDR3 sequence reads: CASSMGSRGYINYGYTF. The DNA of the CDR3 is TGTGCCAGTAGTATGGGGTCCAGGGGATACATTAACTATGGCTACACCTTC.

This clone was detected a few times. The genes are TRBV10-3 and TRBJ2-7; D is unresolved. The ends were cut back, 3 bases at V and 1 base at J, with 7 bases in the middle. CDR3 length equals 13 residues. CDR1 ENHRY and CDR2 SYGVKD come from the germline V gene. DNA for the CDR3: TGTGCCATCAGTGAAGGGTTGTCCTACGAGCAGTACTTC. As protein: CAISEGLSYEQYF.

This clone appeared once. The rearrangement links TRBV4-3 to TRBJ2-7; 7 bases are a match to TRBD1. Per germline, CDR1 LGHNA and CDR2 YSLEER. Germline trimming cut 1 base from V and 3 bases from J; bases unmatched to any gene: 9. CDR3 length equals 16 residues. Written as DNA, the CDR3 is TGCGCCAGCAGCCAAGCTGGGACAGCGCCACACTACGAGCAGTACTTC. It is translated as CASSQAGTAPHYEQYF.

This sequence joins TRBV15 and TRBJ2-2; D is undetermined. V lost 4 bases and J 6 bases, leaving 12 bases between the germline ends. Germline values: CDR1 LNHNV, CDR2 YYDKDF (reference sequence). The CDR3 is 14 residues long. CDR3 coding DNA: TGTGCCACCAGCAAATATAGGGATTCCGGGGAGCTGTTTTTT. Amino acid sequence: CATSKYRDSGELFF.

The chain couples TRBV5-6 to TRBJ1-3, with TRBD1 matching 8 bases. The CDR3 runs to 15 residues. Germline lookup yields CDR1 SGHDT and CDR2 YYEEEE. The V gene end was trimmed by 5 bases and the J gene end by 3 bases; junction bases not matched to a gene: 7. The CDR3 loop is CASSSQGALGNTIYF. The CDR3 nucleotides read TGTGCCAGCAGTTCGCAGGGGGCGCTTGGAAACACCATATATTTT.